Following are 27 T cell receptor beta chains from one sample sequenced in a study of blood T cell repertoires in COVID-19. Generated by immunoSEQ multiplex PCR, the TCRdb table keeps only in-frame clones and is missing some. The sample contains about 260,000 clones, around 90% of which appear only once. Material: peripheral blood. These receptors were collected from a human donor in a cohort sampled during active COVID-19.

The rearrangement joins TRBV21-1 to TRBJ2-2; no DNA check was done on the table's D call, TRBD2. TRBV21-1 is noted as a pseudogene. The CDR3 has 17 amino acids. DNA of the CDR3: TGTGCCAGCAGCACGTCTAGCGGGGGGCCGCTTAAAGGGGAGCTGTTTTTT. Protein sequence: CASSTSSGGPLKGELFF.

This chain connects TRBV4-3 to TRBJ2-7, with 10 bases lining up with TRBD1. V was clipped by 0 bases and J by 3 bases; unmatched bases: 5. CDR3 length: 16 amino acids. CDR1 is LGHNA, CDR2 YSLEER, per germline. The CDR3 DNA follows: TGCGCCAGCAGCCAAGATTCGTGGACAGGGGGCTACGAGCAGTACTTC. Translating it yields CASSQDSWTGGYEQYF.

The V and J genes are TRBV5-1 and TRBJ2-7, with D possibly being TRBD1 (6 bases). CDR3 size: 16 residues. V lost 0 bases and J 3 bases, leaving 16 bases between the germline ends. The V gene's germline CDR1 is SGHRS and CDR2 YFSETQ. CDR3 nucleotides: TGCGCCAGCAGCTTGGCGACAGGAGAATTAGGCTACGAGCAGTACTTC. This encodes CASSLATGELGYEQYF. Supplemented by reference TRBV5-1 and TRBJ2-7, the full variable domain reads KAGVTQTPRYLIKTRGQQVTLSCSPISGHRSVSWYQQTPGQGLQFLFEYFSETQRNKGNFPGRFSGRQFSNSRSEMNVSTLELGDSALYLCASSLATGELGYEQYFGPGTRLTVT.

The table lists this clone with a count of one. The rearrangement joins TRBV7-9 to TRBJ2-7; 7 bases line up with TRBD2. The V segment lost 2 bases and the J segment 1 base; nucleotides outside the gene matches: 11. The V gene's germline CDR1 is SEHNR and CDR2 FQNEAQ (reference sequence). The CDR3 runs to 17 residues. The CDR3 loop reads CASSLSGGSVRSYEQYF. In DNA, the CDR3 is TGTGCCAGCAGCTTATCCGGGGGGTCTGTGAGGTCCTACGAGCAGTACTTC.

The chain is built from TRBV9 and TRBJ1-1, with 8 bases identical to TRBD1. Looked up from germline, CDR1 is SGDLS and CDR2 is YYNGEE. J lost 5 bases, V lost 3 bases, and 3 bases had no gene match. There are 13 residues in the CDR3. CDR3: CASSGQGKTEAFF. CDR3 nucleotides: TGTGCCAGCAGCGGACAGGGGAAAACTGAAGCTTTCTTT.

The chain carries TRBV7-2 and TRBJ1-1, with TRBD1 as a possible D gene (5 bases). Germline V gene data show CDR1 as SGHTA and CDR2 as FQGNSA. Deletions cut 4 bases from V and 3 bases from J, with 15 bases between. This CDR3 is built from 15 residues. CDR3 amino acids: CASSSGGKKHTEAFF. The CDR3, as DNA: TGTGCCAGCAGCTCGGGGGGGAAGAAACACACTGAAGCTTTCTTT.

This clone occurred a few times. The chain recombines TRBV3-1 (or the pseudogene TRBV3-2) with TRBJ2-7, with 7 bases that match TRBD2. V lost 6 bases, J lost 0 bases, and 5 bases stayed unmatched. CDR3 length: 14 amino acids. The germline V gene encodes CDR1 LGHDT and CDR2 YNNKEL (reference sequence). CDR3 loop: CASRTERDSYEQYF. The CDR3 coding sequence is TGTGCCAGCAGGACTGAGCGGGACTCCTACGAGCAGTACTTC.

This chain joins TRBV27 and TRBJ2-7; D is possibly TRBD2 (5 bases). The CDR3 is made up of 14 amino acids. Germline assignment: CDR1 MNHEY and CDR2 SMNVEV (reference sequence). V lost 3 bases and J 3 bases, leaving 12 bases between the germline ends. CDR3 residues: CASSFGGGGYEQYF. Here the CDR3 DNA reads TGTGCCAGCAGTTTTGGAGGAGGAGGCTACGAGCAGTACTTC.

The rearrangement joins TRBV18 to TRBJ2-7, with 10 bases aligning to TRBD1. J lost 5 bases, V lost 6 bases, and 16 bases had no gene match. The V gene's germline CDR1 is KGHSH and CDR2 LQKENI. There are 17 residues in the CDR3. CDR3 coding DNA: TGTGCCAGCTCTCTATCTCTGGGCGGGACAGGGGCCCACGAGCAGTACTTC. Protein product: CASSLSLGGTGAHEQYF.

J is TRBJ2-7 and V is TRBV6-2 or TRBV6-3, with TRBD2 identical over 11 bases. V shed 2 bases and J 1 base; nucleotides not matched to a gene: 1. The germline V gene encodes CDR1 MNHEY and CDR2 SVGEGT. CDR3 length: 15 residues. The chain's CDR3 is CASSYLAGGSYEQYF. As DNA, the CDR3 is TGTGCCAGCAGTTACCTAGCGGGAGGTTCCTACGAGCAGTACTTC.

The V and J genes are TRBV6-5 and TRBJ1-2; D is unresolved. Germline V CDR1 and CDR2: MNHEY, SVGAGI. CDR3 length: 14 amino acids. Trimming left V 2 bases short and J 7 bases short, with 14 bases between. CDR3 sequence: CASSYDGEQRGYTF. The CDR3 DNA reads TGTGCCAGCAGTTACGATGGAGAGCAGCGTGGCTACACCTTC.

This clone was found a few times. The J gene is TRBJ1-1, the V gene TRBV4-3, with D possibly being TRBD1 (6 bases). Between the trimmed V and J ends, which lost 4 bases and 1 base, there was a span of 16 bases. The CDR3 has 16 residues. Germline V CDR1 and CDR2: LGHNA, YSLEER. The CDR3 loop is CASSLQRPGQNTEAFF. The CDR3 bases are TGCGCCAGCAGCCTCCAACGGCCGGGACAGAACACTGAAGCTTTCTTT.

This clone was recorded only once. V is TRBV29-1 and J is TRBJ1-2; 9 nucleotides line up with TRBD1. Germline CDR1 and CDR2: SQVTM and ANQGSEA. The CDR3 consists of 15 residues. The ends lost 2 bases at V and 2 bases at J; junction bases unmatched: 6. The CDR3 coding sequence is TGCAGCGTTGAATTGGGACAGGGAGGGAACTATGGCTACACCTTC. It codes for CSVELGQGGNYGYTF.

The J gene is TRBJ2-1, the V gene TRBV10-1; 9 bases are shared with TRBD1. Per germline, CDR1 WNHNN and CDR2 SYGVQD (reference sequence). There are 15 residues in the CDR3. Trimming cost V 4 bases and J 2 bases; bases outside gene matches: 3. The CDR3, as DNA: TGCGCCAGCAGTGTACAGGGGGCGCCCTACAATGAGCAGTTCTTC. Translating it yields CASSVQGAPYNEQFF.

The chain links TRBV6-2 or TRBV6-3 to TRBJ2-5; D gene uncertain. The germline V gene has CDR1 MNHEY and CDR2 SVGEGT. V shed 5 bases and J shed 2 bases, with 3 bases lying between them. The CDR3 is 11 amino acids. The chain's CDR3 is CASSRQETQYF. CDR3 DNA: TGTGCCAGCAGTCGGCAAGAGACCCAGTACTTC.

In DNA form, the CDR3 reads TGTGCCAGCAGTCCACAGATGAACACTGAAGCTTTCTTT. Encoded protein: CASSPQMNTEAFF. The genes are TRBV6-2 or TRBV6-3 and TRBJ1-1; D unresolved. CDR1 and CDR2 (germline): MNHEY, SVGEGT. The CDR3 has 13 residues. V shed 5 bases and J shed 0 bases, with 7 bases lying between them.

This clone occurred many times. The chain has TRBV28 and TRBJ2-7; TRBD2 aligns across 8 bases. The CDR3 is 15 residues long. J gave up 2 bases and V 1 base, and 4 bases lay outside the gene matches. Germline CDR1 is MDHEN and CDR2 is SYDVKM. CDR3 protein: CASSLYQRGTYEQYF. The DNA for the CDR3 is TGTGCCAGCAGTTTATATCAGCGGGGGACCTACGAGCAGTACTTC.

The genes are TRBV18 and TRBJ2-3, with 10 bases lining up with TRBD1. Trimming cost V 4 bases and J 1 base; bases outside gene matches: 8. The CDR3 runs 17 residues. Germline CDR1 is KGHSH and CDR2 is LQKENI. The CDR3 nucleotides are TGTGCCAGCTCACAGAACGCCGGGACAGGGGGCACAGATACGCAGTATTTT. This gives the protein CASSQNAGTGGTDTQYF.

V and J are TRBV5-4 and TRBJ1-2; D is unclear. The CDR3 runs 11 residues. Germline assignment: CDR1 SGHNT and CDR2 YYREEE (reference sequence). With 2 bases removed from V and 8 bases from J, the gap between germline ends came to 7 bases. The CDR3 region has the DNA TGTGCCAGCAGCTTTATTTCGGGCTACACCTTC. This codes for CASSFISGYTF. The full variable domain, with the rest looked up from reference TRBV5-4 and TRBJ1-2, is ETGVTQSPTHLIKTRGQQVTLRCSSQSGHNTVSWYQQALGQGPQFIFQYYREEENGRGNFPPRFSGLQFPNYSSELNVNALELDDSALYLCASSFISGYTFGSGTRLTVV.

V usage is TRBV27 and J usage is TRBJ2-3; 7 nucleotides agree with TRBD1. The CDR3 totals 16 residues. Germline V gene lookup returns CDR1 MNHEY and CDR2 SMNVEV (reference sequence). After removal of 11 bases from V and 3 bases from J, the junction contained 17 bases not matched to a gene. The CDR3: CASQPLKGARTDTQYF. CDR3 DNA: TGTGCCTCCCAACCTCTAAAGGGGGCGCGTACAGATACGCAGTATTTT.

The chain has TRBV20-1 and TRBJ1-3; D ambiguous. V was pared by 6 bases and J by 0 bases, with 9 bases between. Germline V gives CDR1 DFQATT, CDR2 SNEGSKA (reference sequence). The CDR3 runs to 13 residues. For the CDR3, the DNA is TGCAGTGCGAGTGGCAGCTCTGGAAACACCATATATTTT. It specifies CSASGSSGNTIYF.

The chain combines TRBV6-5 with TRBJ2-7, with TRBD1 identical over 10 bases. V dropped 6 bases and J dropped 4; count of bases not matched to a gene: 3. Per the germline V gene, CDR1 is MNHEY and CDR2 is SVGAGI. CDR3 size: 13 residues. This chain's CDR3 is CASRTGGEYEQYF. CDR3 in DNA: TGTGCCAGCAGGACAGGGGGCGAGTACGAGCAGTACTTC.

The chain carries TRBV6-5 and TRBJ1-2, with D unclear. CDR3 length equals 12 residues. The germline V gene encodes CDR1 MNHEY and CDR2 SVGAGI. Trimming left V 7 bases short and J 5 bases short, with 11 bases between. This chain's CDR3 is CASTTLAYGYTF. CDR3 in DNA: TGTGCCAGCACTACACTAGCTTATGGCTACACCTTC.

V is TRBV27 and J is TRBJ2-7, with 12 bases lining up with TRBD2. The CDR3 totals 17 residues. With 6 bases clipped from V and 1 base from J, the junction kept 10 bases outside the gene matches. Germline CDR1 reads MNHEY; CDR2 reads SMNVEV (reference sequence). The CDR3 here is CASRTHTGTSGSYEQYF. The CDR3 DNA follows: TGTGCCAGCAGAACACACACCGGGACTAGCGGGTCCTACGAGCAGTACTTC.

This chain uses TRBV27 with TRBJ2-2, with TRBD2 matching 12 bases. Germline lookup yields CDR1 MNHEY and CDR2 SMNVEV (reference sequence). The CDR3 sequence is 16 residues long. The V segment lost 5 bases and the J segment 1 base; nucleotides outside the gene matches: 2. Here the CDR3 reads CASSPGLAGNTGELFF. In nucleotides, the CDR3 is TGTGCCAGCAGTCCGGGACTAGCGGGGAACACCGGGGAGCTGTTTTTT.

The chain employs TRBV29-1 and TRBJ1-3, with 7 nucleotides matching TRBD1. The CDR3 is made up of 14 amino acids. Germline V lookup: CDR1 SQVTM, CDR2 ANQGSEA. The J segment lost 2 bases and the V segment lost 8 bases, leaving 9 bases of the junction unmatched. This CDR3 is CSFRTGTAGNTIYF. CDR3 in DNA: TGCAGCTTTAGAACCGGGACAGCTGGAAACACCATATATTTT.

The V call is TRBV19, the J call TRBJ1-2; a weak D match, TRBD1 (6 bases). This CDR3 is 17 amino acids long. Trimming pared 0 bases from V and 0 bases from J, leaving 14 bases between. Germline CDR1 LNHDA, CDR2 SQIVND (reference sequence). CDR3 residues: CASSIDGTLRTNYGYTF. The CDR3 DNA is TGTGCCAGTAGTATAGATGGGACACTAAGAACTAACTATGGCTACACCTTC.